This T cell receptor beta chain was found in a study of cytomegalovirus exposure and HLA in healthy donors. Across the whole study: Prior work identified more than 90 million unique TCR beta sequences in around 170 million T cells.

Regarding the study as a whole: CMV antigen specificity of three CMV-associated chains was confirmed in vitro.

The germline gives CDR1 MNHNS, CDR2 SASEGT. CDR3 length: 18 amino acids. V shed 4 bases, J shed 6 bases, and the junction held 11 bases outside the gene matches. The PCR ran on 60 Vbeta and 13 Jbeta primers. Only in-frame clones appear in the TCRdb table, and some are missing; sequencing was by immunoSEQ multiplex PCR. This table holds 120,000 to 150,000 clones, around 65% found once. Of note for this clone: Antigen: not known.

V and J are TRBV6-1 and TRBJ1-6; 11 nucleotides agree with TRBD1. The TCR sequence derives from a male donor in good health and CMV-seronegative. What was sequenced was PBMCs. CDR3: CASSVGVGQGALNSPLHF. The CDR3 bases are TGTGCCAGCAGTGTTGGCGTAGGACAGGGGGCGCTTAATTCACCCCTCCACTTT.